These T cell receptor beta chains were read from a single sample in a study of spatial heterogeneity in lung cancer. MiXCR, run by TCRdb on the 5' RACE reads, gives a single entry per CDR3 protein. Of about 45,000 distinct CDR3 sequences in the sample, 12% are singletons; the top ten hold around 42%. The source was PBMCs, collected at surgery. The receptors were gathered from a female donor with early-stage non-small cell lung cancer. Both conserved end residues are part of each CDR3. The order of the fields is V gene, D gene, clone size, J gene, CDR3 DNA, CDR3 protein. D genes are given only for firm matches. Only part of the rows carry a size: once, few, many, or a class if the clone is expanded.

TRBV6-5,NA,few,TRBJ2-1,TGTGCCAGCGGGGCCCCCGGCAATGAGCAGTTCTTC,CASGAPGNEQFF
TRBV24-1,NA,once,TRBJ2-1,TGTGCCACCAGTGATTCTTCCTACAATGAGCAGTTCTTC,CATSDSSYNEQFF
TRBV19,NA,NA,TRBJ2-6,TGTGCCAGTACTGGGACACGATTCTCTGGGGCCAACGTCCTGACTTTC,CASTGTRFSGANVLTF
TRBV20-1,NA,few,TRBJ1-4,TGCAGTGCTAGCAGGGAGCTGGCAGGTTATGAAAAACTGTTTTTT,CSASRELAGYEKLFF
TRBV7-9,NA,NA,TRBJ1-4,TGTGCCAGCAGCTATTACGGAAATGAAAAACTGTTTTTT,CASSYYGNEKLFF
TRBV2,NA,NA,TRBJ1-2,TGTGCCAGCAGTGATGTCTATGGCTACACCTTC,CASSDVYGYTF
TRBV19,NA,NA,TRBJ2-2,TGTGCCAGTAGTCCCTCTAGCCCGGCGACCACCGGGGAGCTGTTTTTT,CASSPSSPATTGELFF
TRBV11-1,NA,few,TRBJ2-7,TGTGCCAGCAGCTTATATGTCGGGGCCTACGAGCAGTACTTC,CASSLYVGAYEQYF
TRBV12-3/TRBV12-4,TRBD1,many,TRBJ1-1,TGTGCCAGCAGTCCACCTACAGGGGACAACACTGAAGCTTTCTTT,CASSPPTGDNTEAFF
TRBV19,TRBD1,NA,TRBJ1-2,TGTGCCAGTAGTCCCCAGACAGGGGTCTATGGCTACACCTTC,CASSPQTGVYGYTF
TRBV19,NA,few,TRBJ2-1,TGTGCCAGTAGGGAAGGGGGGGCGCTCGTCAATGAGCAGTTCTTC,CASREGGALVNEQFF
TRBV29-1,NA,NA,TRBJ2-1,TGCAGCGTTGTAAGGGCAGGGAGCTCCTACAATGAGCAGTTCTTC,CSVVRAGSSYNEQFF
TRBV5-6,NA,few,TRBJ1-2,TGTGCCAGCAGCTTGGTAGGAGGGGTTTACGGCTACACCTTC,CASSLVGGVYGYTF
TRBV5-6,NA,NA,TRBJ2-1,TGTGCCAGCAGGGGCAGCGACTACAATGAGCAGTTCTTC,CASRGSDYNEQFF
TRBV9,NA,many,TRBJ2-3,TGTGCCAGCATCCCCGCGGACTCCGTCGCAGGTACGCAGTATTTT,CASIPADSVAGTQYF
TRBV3-1,NA,NA,TRBJ2-7,TGTGCCAGCAGCCAAGCCGAGACGGGAATCTACGAGCAGTACTTC,CASSQAETGIYEQYF
TRBV12-3/TRBV12-4,NA,NA,TRBJ1-2,TGTGCCAGCAGTCCCCCGACAGTCGATGGCTACACCTTC,CASSPPTVDGYTF
TRBV20-1,NA,NA,TRBJ2-2,TGCAGTGCTAGAGATATCAGGAGAAACACCGGGGAGCTGTTTTTT,CSARDIRRNTGELFF
TRBV5-6,TRBD1,once,TRBJ2-7,TGTGCCAGCAGCCTGACAGGGGGCAACGAGCAGTACTTC,CASSLTGGNEQYF
TRBV19,NA,few,TRBJ1-1,TGTGCCAGTAGTGCGTCTACCGGGGCTGAAGCTTTCTTT,CASSASTGAEAFF
TRBV11-2,NA,NA,TRBJ2-5,TGTGCCAGCAGCTTACTTGGAGCGAAAGAGACCCAGTACTTC,CASSLLGAKETQYF
TRBV7-2,TRBD1,many,TRBJ1-5,TGTGCCAGCGCGTCCCCCGGGACAGGGGGCCTTCAGCCCCAGCATTTT,CASASPGTGGLQPQHF
TRBV7-9,TRBD1,few,TRBJ2-3,TGTGCCAGCAGTGAACAGGGGGGACCCACAGATACGCAGTATTTT,CASSEQGGPTDTQYF
TRBV4-2,TRBD1,few,TRBJ1-4,TGTGCCAGCAGCCCCCGGGACAGGGGTAATGAAAAACTGTTTTTT,CASSPRDRGNEKLFF
TRBV6-2/TRBV6-3,NA,few,TRBJ1-5,TGTGCCAGCAGTTACTCGATGGGGTGGCCCCAGCATTTT,CASSYSMGWPQHF
TRBV16,NA,few,TRBJ1-1,TGTGCCAGCAGCCAATATGGCTCTGAAGCTTTCTTT,CASSQYGSEAFF
TRBV4-1,NA,few,TRBJ2-1,TGCGCCAGCAGCCAAGATTTTGGAGGTTCCTCCTACAATGAGCAGTTCTTC,CASSQDFGGSSYNEQFF
TRBV7-2,NA,NA,TRBJ2-6,TGTGCCAGCAGCTTAGCCGTTGTGGGGGCCAACGTCCTGACTTTC,CASSLAVVGANVLTF
TRBV29-1,TRBD1,few,TRBJ2-5,TGCAGCGTTGACGGGGTGGGGACAGGGGGCTTAGAGACCCAGTACTTC,CSVDGVGTGGLETQYF